This T cell receptor (beta chain) stems from a study of regulatory T cells in long-lasting Graves disease. Overall study context: Positive TSH receptor antibodies alongside over 5 years of antithyroid drugs were what marked Graves' disease as persistent.

This clonotype appeared a few times. Its specificity is not known. Study outcomes and limitations: Limited samples may have lowered accuracy.

Investigators prepared the TCR beta libraries by applying iRepertoire HTBI primers and Arm-PCR of CDR3 regions. TCRdb itself ran the multiplex PCR reads through MiXCR, one entry per CDR3 protein. This table holds approximately 690,000 distinct CDR3 sequences, about 30% found once. The V end lost 4 bases, the J end lost 9 bases, and 16 bases lay between the germline ends. The CDR3 contains 13 residues. The V gene's germline CDR1 is SGHRS and CDR2 YFSETQ. Time point noted: persistent/refractory GD, antithyroid drugs over 5 years with positive TRAb. The TCR library was made from RNA extracted from PBMCs. All patients originated from an endocrinology department located in Xi'an, China.

Sequenced material: peripheral blood mononuclear cells (PBMCs), taken when the disease was refractory, from a patient treated with antithyroid drugs. The source is a female donor with Graves disease. The chain couples TRBV5-1 to TRBJ1-1, with TRBD1 as a possible D gene (6 bases). The CDR3 nucleotides are TGCGCCAGCAGCCACCCTCGAGGACAGAAAGCTTTCTTT. Its protein is CASSHPRGQKAFF.